The clone carrying this T cell receptor beta chain has just one count. Germline V lookup: CDR1 SGHRS, CDR2 YFSETQ. The CDR3 length is 13 residues. Trimming took off 1 base at V and 7 bases at J, with 11 bases between the two ends. It was with 60 Vbeta and 13 Jbeta primers that the PCR ran. TCRdb's copy holds only in-frame clones and misses some; the assay was immunoSEQ multiplex PCR. The table includes 150,000 to 200,000 clones, roughly four fifths detected once. This specimen belongs to a study of cytomegalovirus exposure and HLA in healthy donors. The V and J genes are TRBV5-1 and TRBJ1-1; D gene ambiguous. This TCR was recovered from a woman aged 45-59 years in good health and CMV-seropositive. The sample taken for sequencing was PBMCs. This CDR3 is CASSLSPEHEAFF. The CDR3 DNA is TGCGCCAGCAGCTTGTCTCCGGAGCATGAAGCTTTCTTT.